A selection of T cell receptor beta chains follows, all from one sample in a study of shared clonotypes between healthy human individuals. Sequencing was performed with immunoSEQ multiplex PCR; in TCRdb, only in-frame clones are kept and a portion is missing. The sample has approximately 350,000 clones; around 74% are singletons. The material sequenced was memory CD4+ T cells sorted from blood. These receptors originate from a man between 25 and 39 years old in good health. The conserved cysteine and the conserved F or W are not part of the CDR3 here. Not every row has a clone size; where given, it reads once, few, many or a size class.

abundance | v_gene | CDR3aa
- | TRBV5-6 | ASSSSWDTAYEQY
many | TRBV19 | ATTAGTGSSYT
- | TRBV4-3 | ASSQGPLAGGIEQF
- | TRBV4-3 | ASSRVTGARTGELF
- | TRBV18 | ASSPGRAGTGELF
- | TRBV11-2 | ASSLDGRTSGTQETQY
- | TRBV10-1 | ASRDRVDTGELF
once | TRBV19 | ASSMGRAYGEQY
- | TRBV2 | ASSDRQGGRELF
- | TRBV5-1 | ASSPMRGGETQY
- | TRBV27 | ASRSGTRTYNEQF
- | TRBV5-1 | ASSLDSVDTQY
- | TRBV30 | ASAAGLGNTIY
- | TRBV27 | ASSLLTGGGEEF
- | TRBV7-2 | ASSLDGREETQY
- | TRBV14 | ASSQAPPPNYNEQF
- | TRBV6-1 | ASSEADSLVGGYT
- | TRBV28 | ASSWTGGFYEQY
- | TRBV7-8 | ASSPPRDRVRATNEKLF
- | TRBV6-6 | ASSSRGEEKLF
- | TRBV2 | ASSPPRGMDIYNEQF
- | TRBV19 | ASSQQGTGHGYT
- | TRBV7-8 | ASSFMDRNTGELF
- | TRBV5-1 | ASSLGQGGNQPQH
once | TRBV28 | ASSLSGYGYT
- | TRBV7-2 | ASSPGRDRGYEQY
- | TRBV2 | ASSPDRGDYEQY
few | TRBV19 | ASSPSISTDTQY
few | TRBV4-1 | ASSQDLETQY
few | TRBV11-2 | ASSPLVAGVADTQY
- | TRBV6-5 | ASSGRRTDTQY
- | TRBV9 | ASSVEGDGGTYEQY
- | TRBV5-1 | ASSVSWNTGELF
- | TRBV28 | ASGELGLAGAVHEQF
- | TRBV27 | ASSDRGRAYEQY
- | TRBV5-1 | ASSLERVEKLF
- | TRBV19 | ASSEGQIPDTEAF
- | TRBV9 | ASSVWDSPSYNEQF
once | TRBV11-2 | ASSLEWEQY
few | TRBV10-1 | ATAVGAGVAYNEQF
- | TRBV6-1 | ASSEGGTNEKLF
few | TRBV10-1 | ASSHDYNEQF
- | TRBV7-8 | ASSKSGSSYNEQF
- | TRBV7-6 | ASSLSGTRDYEQY
- | TRBV9 | ASSVEPSTDTQY
- | TRBV30 | AWRITGLAGNEQF
- | TRBV25-1 | ASNSMSGLYT
once | TRBV2 | ASTRTGGADTQY
- | TRBV2 | ASLGGGDEAF
once | TRBV30 | AWSLYQNSGEQY
once | TRBV10-3 | AISGDSRTGELF
- | TRBV6-6 | ASKTSGGEETQY
few | TRBV5-1 | ASSLSQETQY